This record concerns one T cell receptor beta chain sequence. This clonotype was seen repeatedly, ten times or more. Its antigen target is currently unknown. Nothing much larger sits one base from this clone, and base qualities are not available. Trimming leaves V shorter by 4 bases and J shorter by 5 bases, with the junction holding 10 bases beyond the gene matches. The germline V gene encodes CDR1 LGHNA and CDR2 YNFKEQ. The CDR3 starts with the cysteine, ends with the phenylalanine, and has 15 residues. CDR3 DNA only is kept here, 45 bases in frame from base 1. The data stem from a study of T cells in Graves' hyperthyroidism and ophthalmopathy (dated by TCRdb to between 2018 and 2020). Some background on the complete study: Peripheral blood was collected at initial diagnosis, before any treatment. To identify TCR V-J signatures that set the groups apart, the researchers used a discovery cohort of roughly 100 patients, made up of roughly 40 with Graves' ophthalmopathy and approximately 57 with stable Graves' hyperthyroidism. Prospective prediction of ophthalmopathy was tested in an independent validation cohort of fewer than 20 hyperthyroidism patients and 15 to 17 patients who later progressed to ophthalmopathy. The roughly 90 discovery patients were divided at random into training and test sets in a 7:3 ratio. In addition, the study compared T-cell repertoires in thyroid tissue and in blood from several Graves' hyperthyroidism patients. Following sampling, methimazole starting at 30 mg daily was given to hyperthyroidism patients, and high-dose intravenous methylprednisolone was given to ophthalmopathy patients. TCR Vbeta CDR3 sequencing of fewer than 150 peripheral blood samples (roughly 41 ophthalmopathy, roughly 74 hyperthyroidism and roughly 17 progressor patients) is reported in the paper. Summary of the overall study and its limitations: In validation, progression to ophthalmopathy was predicted by the model with about 70% sensitivity and approximately 78% specificity, a median of around 5.9 months before onset. A 13 V-J signature model separated ophthalmopathy from stable hyperthyroidism, with around 88% sensitivity and about 81% specificity in cross-validation and 80%/75% in testing. No statistical method was used to fix the sample size in advance, and group allocation was not hidden from the investigators. Most expanded thyroid clonotypes (frequency above 0.001) were also found in blood, which suggests that blood repertoires may mirror thyroid immune responses.

In the ophthalmopathy patients, disease was moderately to severely active, with a Clinical Activity Score of 3 or more, a NOSPECS grade of 4 or more, and a duration of less than 3 months. Any patient with an uncontrolled infection, another autoimmune disease, pregnancy or lactation was excluded. Clinical symptoms, serum thyroxine and TRAb, thyroid ultrasound, and orbital computed tomography formed the basis for the diagnoses. Ficoll-Paque density gradient centrifugation was used to isolate PBMCs from under 11 ml of fresh peripheral blood. Total RNA was extracted with Trizol reagent, and quality was checked on an Agilent 2100 Bioanalyzer. The TCR beta CDR3 regions were amplified from RNA transcripts. A first-round RT-PCR of the TCR CDR3 used the HTBI primer set with the Qiagen OneStep RT-PCR kit. Libraries were constructed in a second round of multiplex PCR, after which size selection and purification were carried out. Paired-end sequencing of the libraries was performed with 100 bp reads on an Illumina HiSeq2000. The source study handled its data this way. SOAPnuke was used to process the raw data, throwing out any read that contained adapters or uncalled bases, had a mean Phred below 15, or lacked an exact constant-primer or identifier match. High-quality paired reads were merged using COPE v1.2.5, and each unique nucleotide sequence was defined as a clonotype. MiTCR v1.1 was used to align clonotypes to the IMGT TRBV, TRBD and TRBJ reference segments. Analysis was restricted to V-J combinations with a frequency above 0.0001, which covered over 98% of repertoires. A TCS score was defined as the ratio of F50 (clonal expansion) to E x V (chaos), with BLOSUM62-based TCRdist applied between CDR3 peptides within each V-J. Welch's t-statistics and random forest reduced around 520 V-J features to 13, which were used in a naive Bayes classifier (R e1071). Thyroid-blood repertoire similarity was quantified with the Morisita-Horn index. TCRdb's own reprocessing of the public reads used fastp at Q25 and MiXCR and kept productive beta chains. A single entry per CDR3 protein holds the most common genes and DNA from its merged rows. For this entry, the V and J calls and clone size follow TCRdb and not the study's own pipeline. For this sample the table gives 50,000 to 60,000 distinct CDR3 sequences, of which roughly 49% were detected only once. The ten largest clones add up to around 12% of the sample.

The rearrangement combines TRBV4-2 with TRBJ2-5, and TRBD2 aligns with 7 junction nucleotides. Input material: blood. The sequence derives from a woman aged 25-40 years with Graves' ophthalmopathy. The DNA is as follows: TGTGCCAGCAGCCCTTCTAGACTAGCTATGGAGACCCAGTACTTC. This codes for CASSPSRLAMETQYF.